The rows below give T cell receptor beta chains drawn from one sample of a study of T cells in localized non-small cell lung cancer. Profiling relied on immunoSEQ multiplex PCR, and the TCRdb table lists in-frame clones only, not all of them. Of about 70,000 clones listed, about 81% were seen once; the top ten hold 1.3%. Sequencing was performed on peripheral blood, taken before any cancer treatment. The receptor set was obtained from a female donor older than 55 with stage I lung adenocarcinoma. Each CDR3 is given with its conserved first and last residue. Fields, in order: D gene, V gene, clone size, J gene, CDR3 DNA, CDR3 protein. D genes are given only for firm matches. Only part of the rows carry a size: once, few, many, or a class if the clone is expanded.

>TRBD1|TRBV9|.|TRBJ1-1
TGTGCCAGCAGCCCGGGGACAGGGGGCTACCTGTCGACTTTCTTT
CASSPGTGGYLSTFF
>TRBD1|TRBV5-6|.|TRBJ2-7
TGTGCCAGCAGCTTGGTGTTTAAAGGGACAGGGGCCTACGAGCAGTACTTC
CASSLVFKGTGAYEQYF
>.|TRBV7-2|once|TRBJ2-1
TGTGCCAGCAGCTTAGTATATGAGCAGTTCTTC
CASSLVYEQFF
>TRBD1|TRBV6-6|.|TRBJ1-3
TGTGCCAGCAGCCGCACAGGGGCTGGAAACACCATATATTTT
CASSRTGAGNTIYF
>TRBD2|TRBV2|few|TRBJ2-5
TGTGCCAGCAGTGAACCATACCAACGACTAGCGGGGGGGCGAGAGACCCAGTACTTC
CASSEPYQRLAGGRETQYF
>.|TRBV19|.|TRBJ1-5
TGTGCCAGTAGTACCCTCGGGAGTGGAAATCAGCCCCAGCATTTT
CASSTLGSGNQPQHF
>.|TRBV2|few|TRBJ1-2
TGTGCCAGCAAGAGGGAGATGCTTAACTATGGCTACACCTTC
CASKREMLNYGYTF
>.|TRBV6-5|.|TRBJ1-1
TGTGCCAGCAGTTACCAGGGTTTGGGCACTGAAGCTTTCTTT
CASSYQGLGTEAFF
>.|TRBV7-3|.|TRBJ2-7
TGTGCCAGCAGCTCCTACGGGGGCGGATACGAGCAGTACTTC
CASSSYGGGYEQYF
>.|TRBV2|.|TRBJ1-4
TGTGCCAGCAGTGGACTTACAACTAATGAAAAACTGTTTTTT
CASSGLTTNEKLFF
>.|TRBV21-1|.|TRBJ2-7
TGTGCCAGCAGCAATAGGCAGCGGTACGAGCAGTACTTC
CASSNRQRYEQYF
>.|TRBV4-2|.|TRBJ1-2
TGTGCCAGCAGCCCCAAGGCAGACTCCTATGGCTACACCTTC
CASSPKADSYGYTF
>TRBD2|TRBV29-1|.|TRBJ2-1
TGCAGCGTTGGTACCCCTCTAGCGGGAACTGGTAATGAGCAGTTCTTC
CSVGTPLAGTGNEQFF
>TRBD2|TRBV4-2|.|TRBJ2-3
TGTGCCAGCAGCCAAGATCCCCTCCCTAGCGGGAGCACAGATACGCAGTATTTT
CASSQDPLPSGSTDTQYF
>TRBD2|TRBV6-6|.|TRBJ2-1
TGTGCCAGCAGAGGGGGACTAGCGGTTTACAATGAGCAGTTCTTC
CASRGGLAVYNEQFF
>.|TRBV7-6|.|TRBJ2-2
TGTGCCAGCAGCTTACTCGGTATCACCGGGGAGCTGTTTTTT
CASSLLGITGELFF
>.|TRBV11-2|once|TRBJ2-7
TGTGCCAGCAGCTTAGATCCCGTCGTCTTCGGCTACGAGCAGTACTTC
CASSLDPVVFGYEQYF
>.|TRBV9|.|TRBJ2-5
TGTGCCAGCAGCGCGGGCAGGGCGGGTCTAGGAGAGACCCAGTACTTC
CASSAGRAGLGETQYF
>.|TRBV18|once|TRBJ1-1
TGTGCCAGCTCAGGGCGCACTGAAGCTTTCTTT
CASSGRTEAFF
>TRBD1|TRBV14|few|TRBJ2-2
TGTGCCAGCAGCACGAGGGGGCCGGGTACCGGGGAGCTGTTTTTT
CASSTRGPGTGELFF
>TRBD1|TRBV20-1|.|TRBJ2-3
TGCAGTGCGAGACAGGGAGATACGCAGTATTTT
CSARQGDTQYF
>.|TRBV5-3|.|TRBJ1-3
TGTGCCAGAAGCCCCTTCTCTAGGCAGGGCAGCGGAAACACCATATATTTT
CARSPFSRQGSGNTIYF
>TRBD2|TRBV28|once|TRBJ2-3
TGTGCCAGCAGTTTACTAGCGGGAGGCCGATTATCCGCAGATACGCAGTATTTT
CASSLLAGGRLSADTQYF
>TRBD2|TRBV2|.|TRBJ2-3
TGTGCCAGCAGGAGGCTGGCGGGGGTCAGGGATACGCAGTATTTT
CASRRLAGVRDTQYF
>.|TRBV7-2|.|TRBJ2-1
TGTGCCAGCAGCTTAATGGGTTCCAGGGGCTATGAGCAGTTCTTC
CASSLMGSRGYEQFF
>TRBD1|TRBV28|.|TRBJ1-1
TGTGCCAGCAGTTTCCCAAATCCGGGACAGGGGCCTCAGGAAGCTTTCTTT
CASSFPNPGQGPQEAFF
>.|TRBV7-2|.|TRBJ2-1
TGTGCCAGCAGCCCCAATAGGTGGGAGCAGTTCTTC
CASSPNRWEQFF
>TRBD1|TRBV7-3|.|TRBJ1-6
TGTGCCAGCAGCTCGACAGGGGAGGGTTCACCCCTCCACTTT
CASSSTGEGSPLHF
>.|TRBV5-4|.|TRBJ2-1
TGTGCCAGCAGCCCCAAGAACCCCTACAATGAGCAGTTCTTC
CASSPKNPYNEQFF
>.|TRBV5-4|.|TRBJ1-1
TGTGCCAGCAGCTTGGACCCTGGGGCAACTGAAGCTTTCTTT
CASSLDPGATEAFF
>TRBD1|TRBV7-2|.|TRBJ1-2
TGTGCCAGCAGCGACAGGGCTTTCTATGGCTACACCTTC
CASSDRAFYGYTF
>.|TRBV6-4|medium-sized|TRBJ2-3
TGTGCCAGCAGTGACTCGGGGGATCTCTCCACAGATACGCAGTATTTT
CASSDSGDLSTDTQYF
>TRBD1|TRBV5-4|.|TRBJ2-2
TGTGCCAGCAGCGGAAACAGGGGGCGCGACACCGGGGAGCTGTTTTTT
CASSGNRGRDTGELFF
>.|TRBV9|.|TRBJ2-3
TGTGCCAGCAGCGAAGGATCGCGAACAGATACGCAGTATTTT
CASSEGSRTDTQYF
>TRBD2|TRBV5-1|.|TRBJ2-1
TGCGCCAGCAGCTTCGAGAGCGGGGTGTATAGTGAGCAGTTCTTC
CASSFESGVYSEQFF
>.|TRBV5-4|once|TRBJ2-7
TGTGCCAGCAGCTTACAGGAGTACGAGCAGTACTTC
CASSLQEYEQYF
>.|TRBV19|.|TRBJ1-2
TGTGCCAGTAGTGAAAGGGGTTATGGCTACACCTTC
CASSERGYGYTF
>TRBD2|TRBV10-3|few|TRBJ2-7
TGTGCCATCAGTGACTCTAGCGGGGGCCTGTACGAGCAGTACTTC
CAISDSSGGLYEQYF
>.|TRBV15|.|TRBJ1-3
TGTGCCACCAGCAACACAGGGAATATCCTCCTTGGAGGAAACACCATATATTTT
CATSNTGNILLGGNTIYF
>.|TRBV9|once|TRBJ1-1
TGTGCCAGCAGCGTCAAGGGGGACACTGAAGCTTTCTTT
CASSVKGDTEAFF
>.|TRBV15|.|TRBJ1-4
TGTGCCACCAGCAGGACCGGGAATGAAAAACTGTTTTTT
CATSRTGNEKLFF
>.|TRBV5-5|.|TRBJ1-4
TGTGCCAGCAGCTTGCTCAGACAGGCAGCAGGTGAAAAACTGTTTTTT
CASSLLRQAAGEKLFF
>.|TRBV6-1|.|TRBJ1-5
TGTGCCAGCAGTGAAGGGCGGGGGTTCAATCAGCCCCAGCATTTT
CASSEGRGFNQPQHF
>.|TRBV18|.|TRBJ2-5
TGTGCCAGCTCACCACGTGGCCAAGAGACCCAGTACTTC
CASSPRGQETQYF
>.|TRBV7-2|.|TRBJ2-5
TGTGCCAGCAGCCCAGGTCGGGGGACCCAGTACTTC
CASSPGRGTQYF
>.|TRBV28|.|TRBJ2-3
TGTGCCAGCAGTTTACGACCAGATACGCAGTATTTT
CASSLRPDTQYF
>.|TRBV5-1|.|TRBJ2-7
TGCGCCAGCAGCTTGTTATCTTCCTACGAGCAGTACTTC
CASSLLSSYEQYF
>TRBD1|TRBV15|.|TRBJ2-5
TGTGCCACCAGCAGCCCGGACAGGGGGTTGGAGACCCAGTACTTC
CATSSPDRGLETQYF
>.|TRBV7-8|.|TRBJ1-1
TGTGCCAGCAGGTTAGCCCTCGAAGGGGGGTATACTGAAGCTTTCTTT
CASRLALEGGYTEAFF
>.|TRBV19|.|TRBJ1-5
TGTGCCAGTAGCCCACAATATTGGGGGACGGTTAATCAGCCCCAGCATTTT
CASSPQYWGTVNQPQHF
>.|TRBV5-5|.|TRBJ2-1
TGTGCCAGCAGCTACTCCAGGGACCATGAGCAGTTCTTC
CASSYSRDHEQFF
>.|TRBV19|.|TRBJ1-2
TGTGCCAGTAGTACTAGCTCTAACCCCAACTATGGCTACACCTTC
CASSTSSNPNYGYTF
>.|TRBV5-4|.|TRBJ2-5
TGTGCCAGCAGCCGGACGGGAAACCCCCAAGAGACCCAGTACTTC
CASSRTGNPQETQYF
>.|TRBV2|many|TRBJ1-1
TGTGCCAGCAGCTCACAAGGGCAGGGAATTCTGAACACTGAAGCTTTCTTT
CASSSQGQGILNTEAFF
>.|TRBV5-6|.|TRBJ2-3
TGTGCCAGCACGACCCCGACTACAGATACGCAGTATTTT
CASTTPTTDTQYF
>TRBD2|TRBV6-5|.|TRBJ2-3
TGTGCCAGCAGCCTTACTAGCGGGAGGGATACGCAGTATTTT
CASSLTSGRDTQYF
>.|TRBV6-6|.|TRBJ2-7
TGTGCCAGCGGGGAGGGGGGGGCTCTTACCTACGAGCAGTACTTC
CASGEGGALTYEQYF